The 30 T cell receptor beta chains below all came from one sample that was sequenced in a study of Tregs in tolerant kidney transplant recipients (dated by TCRdb to 2018 to 2020). To prepare the library, the immunoSEQ multiplex PCR assay was applied. TCRdb mirrors the immuneACCESS table, restricted to in-frame sequences. Some clones are absent from its copies; in checked studies, under half trace to an unresolved V gene, and the reason for the others is unknown. For this sample there are about 240,000 clones; about 80% appear just once. 0.5% to 0.65% of the sample goes to the ten largest clones. What was sequenced was CD4+ T cells from blood. The receptors here all came from a human donor in good health.

This chain connects TRBV4-1 to TRBJ1-4, with D hard to call. The V gene's germline CDR1 is MGHRA and CDR2 YSYEKL. This CDR3 has 16 residues. Trimming pared 0 bases from V and 7 bases from J, leaving 15 bases between. This chain's CDR3 is CASSQDRFTGSEKLFF. DNA of the CDR3: TGCGCCAGCAGCCAAGATAGGTTCACCGGCAGTGAAAAACTGTTTTTT.

The J gene is TRBJ1-6, the V gene TRBV18; 7 nucleotides agree with TRBD1. Germline trimming cut 5 bases from V and 7 bases from J; bases unmatched to any gene: 5. The germline V gene has CDR1 KGHSH and CDR2 LQKENI. This CDR3 contains 14 residues. This CDR3 is CASSVQGINSPLHF. DNA of the CDR3: TGTGCCAGCTCAGTACAGGGGATCAATTCACCCCTCCACTTT.

The V call is TRBV21-1, the J call TRBJ1-2. TRBV21-1 is given as a pseudogene. The CDR3 is 14 residues long. The CDR3 coding sequence is TGTGCCAGCAGCCGACCCCTAGCTAACTATGGCTACACCTTC. Amino acid sequence: CASSRPLANYGYTF.

The chain is built from TRBV15 and TRBJ1-1; TRBD1 might be the D (6 bases). CDR3 size: 15 residues. Trimming left V 1 base short and J 5 bases short, with 14 bases between. Germline V gene sequence: CDR1 LNHNV, CDR2 YYDKDF (reference sequence). The CDR3: CATSRGRGGETEAFF. Written as DNA, the CDR3 is TGTGCCACCAGCAGAGGCCGGGGGGGCGAAACTGAAGCTTTCTTT.

V and J are TRBV5-1 and TRBJ1-1; maybe TRBD1 (5 bases). The CDR3 loop spans 16 amino acids. The V end lost 2 bases, the J end lost 0 bases, and 14 bases lay between the germline ends. Per the germline V gene, CDR1 is SGHRS and CDR2 is YFSETQ. CDR3 nucleotide sequence: TGCGCCAGCAGCTTAAGCTGGGCAGGGATGAACACTGAAGCTTTCTTT. Its translation is CASSLSWAGMNTEAFF.

This clone has just a few counts. J is TRBJ2-7 and V is TRBV11-2; 10 bases are shared with TRBD1. There are 14 residues in the CDR3. V lost 5 bases, J lost 4 bases, and 5 bases stayed unmatched. Germline V CDR1 and CDR2: SGHAT, FQNNGV. In DNA, the CDR3 is TGTGCCAGCAGCCCGGGACAGGGGACGTACGAGCAGTACTTC. Translating it yields CASSPGQGTYEQYF.

The V gene is TRBV5-1, the J gene TRBJ2-5; 8 positions agree with TRBD1. The junction had 10 bases not matched to a gene; V was cut back by 7 bases and J by 5 bases. Germline V gives CDR1 SGHRS, CDR2 YFSETQ. This CDR3 has 14 amino acids. CDR3 amino acids: CASGQGSTEETQYF. CDR3 in DNA: TGCGCCAGCGGACAGGGTTCTACGGAGGAGACCCAGTACTTC.

This clone was counted only a few times. This rearrangement joins TRBV2 to TRBJ1-3; TRBD1 might be the D (5 bases). CDR1 SNHLY and CDR2 FYNNEI come from the germline V gene. V shed 1 base and J shed 4 bases, with 14 bases lying between them. The CDR3 is 16 amino acids. The CDR3 nucleotides read TGTGCCAGCAGTGAAGGACCCCAGGGTCTCGGAAACACCATATATTTT. It codes for CASSEGPQGLGNTIYF.

In nucleotides, the CDR3 is TGTGCCAGCAGTGAAGTAGGTAGCGGGGGCGCAGGCGTCCTGACTTTC. Amino acid sequence: CASSEVGSGGAGVLTF. The chain combines TRBV6-1 with TRBJ2-6, with TRBD2 identical over 9 bases. The length of the CDR3 is 16 residues. Germline CDR1 MNHNS, CDR2 SASEGT. Trimming took 1 base from V and 12 from J; bases not matched to a gene: 10.

V is TRBV5-1 and J is TRBJ2-1, with D unclear. The CDR3 is made up of 14 amino acids. Germline V CDR1 and CDR2: SGHRS, YFSETQ. The V end was cut by 0 bases, the J end by 10 bases, with 14 bases between. The CDR3 is CASSLEGTVTEQFF. The CDR3 nucleotides are TGCGCCAGCAGCTTGGAGGGAACGGTCACAGAGCAGTTCTTC.

The V gene is TRBV7-3, the J gene TRBJ2-3, with 8 bases aligning to TRBD2. The CDR3 runs to 15 residues. The trim removed 1 base at V and 5 bases at J, leaving 5 bases unmatched. The germline V gene has CDR1 SGHTA and CDR2 FQGTGA. CDR3 loop: CASSLIRGGEDTQYF. In DNA, the CDR3 is TGTGCCAGCAGCTTAATCCGGGGGGGCGAAGATACGCAGTATTTT.

The rearrangement uses TRBV5-6 and TRBJ2-1, with D perhaps matching TRBD1 (5 bases). The CDR3 has 12 residues. V was clipped by 0 bases and J by 8 bases, with 6 bases between them. Germline CDR1 reads SGHDT; CDR2 reads YYEEEE. The CDR3 DNA is TGTGCCAGCAGCTTGGACAGGTATGAGCAGTTCTTC. Translating it yields CASSLDRYEQFF. The variable domain in full, with the rest retrieved from reference TRBV5-6 and TRBJ2-1, is DAGVTQSPTHLIKTRGQQVTLRCSPKSGHDTVSWYQQALGQGPQFIFQYYEEEERQRGNFPDRFSGHQFPNYSSELNVNALLLGDSALYLCASSLDRYEQFFGPGTRLTVL.

This chain uses TRBV19 with TRBJ1-2, with TRBD1 matching 8 bases. The germline CDR1 and CDR2 sequences are LNHDA and SQIVND (reference sequence). This CDR3 has 15 residues. After removal of 4 bases from V and 7 bases from J, the junction contained 11 bases not matched to a gene. This chain's CDR3 is CASSTLDRVSGGYTF. CDR3 nucleotide sequence: TGTGCCAGTAGTACGCTGGACAGGGTGTCGGGTGGCTACACCTTC.

The chain carries TRBV7-2 and TRBJ1-4; the D is unclear. CDR3 length: 12 residues. Germline CDR1 reads SGHTA; CDR2 reads FQGNSA. V was cut by 5 bases and J by 5 bases, with 6 bases left in between. This chain's CDR3 is CASSQNNEKLFF. The CDR3 bases are TGTGCCAGCAGCCAGAACAATGAAAAACTGTTTTTT.

The rearrangement joins TRBV7-3 to TRBJ2-2; the match to TRBD2 covers 13 bases. Germline-derived CDR1 and CDR2 are SGHTA and FQGTGA. The CDR3 covers 18 residues. V dropped 4 bases and J dropped 0; count of bases not matched to a gene: 5. The CDR3 loop reads CASSSRTSGGSNTGELFF. The CDR3 DNA sequence: TGTGCCAGCAGCTCCCGGACTAGCGGGGGATCGAACACCGGGGAGCTGTTTTTT.

This chain connects TRBV5-8 to TRBJ1-5; TRBD1 aligns across 7 bases. From germline, CDR1 is SGHTS and CDR2 YDEGEE. CDR3 length equals 15 residues. The V segment lost 3 bases and the J segment 3 bases; nucleotides outside the gene matches: 6. The CDR3 region is CASSSRRGLNQPQHF. In DNA form, the CDR3 reads TGTGCCAGCAGCTCAAGGAGGGGGCTCAATCAGCCCCAGCATTTT.

This chain links TRBV30 with TRBJ2-7; weak D call: TRBD1 (6 bases). The germline V gene encodes CDR1 GTSNPN and CDR2 SVGIG (reference sequence). V was clipped by 1 base and J by 6 bases, with 7 bases between them. This CDR3 comprises 11 residues. CDR3 coding DNA: TGTGCCTGGAGTGAGGGGGTCGAGCAGTACTTC. Its protein product is CAWSEGVEQYF.

The gene calls are TRBV30 and TRBJ2-5, with TRBD2 matching 10 bases. Germline CDR1 GTSNPN, CDR2 SVGIG (reference sequence). CDR3 length: 13 residues. After removal of 3 bases from V and 5 bases from J, the junction contained 3 bases not matched to a gene. The DNA of the CDR3 is TGTGCCTGGAGAGGTAGCGGGAGGGAGACCCAGTACTTC. Its protein is CAWRGSGRETQYF.

This sequence joins TRBV9 and TRBJ2-7, with a possible D match to TRBD2 (6 bases). V lost 0 bases, J lost 4 bases, and 14 bases lay in between. Germline CDR1 reads SGDLS; CDR2 reads YYNGEE. The CDR3 runs 15 residues. The CDR3 loop reads CASSVGGDHGYEQYF. DNA for the CDR3: TGTGCCAGCAGCGTAGGCGGGGACCATGGTTACGAGCAGTACTTC.

The chain has TRBV30 and TRBJ2-2; 8 bases line up with TRBD2. CDR1 GTSNPN and CDR2 SVGIG come from the germline V gene (reference sequence). There are 15 residues in the CDR3. The V gene end was trimmed by 2 bases and the J gene end by 4 bases; junction bases not matched to a gene: 6. The CDR3 here is CAWSHGGATTGELFF. For the CDR3, the DNA is TGTGCCTGGAGTCACGGGGGGGCGACCACCGGGGAGCTGTTTTTT.

This clone was counted a single time. The chain combines TRBV6-5 with TRBJ2-5; 9 nucleotides agree with TRBD1. Judging by the DNA end, TRBJ2-7 fits better; the J call may be wrong. The germline V gene has CDR1 MNHEY and CDR2 SVGAGI. The CDR3 runs to 14 residues. The DNA for the CDR3 is TGTGCCAGCAGTTACATAGGACAGGGGAACGAGCAGTACTTC. Amino acid sequence: CASSYIGQGNEQYF.

The chain links TRBV19 to TRBJ2-5; TRBD1 aligns across 10 bases. TRBJ2-7 explains the end of the DNA better; the J call may be wrong. CDR1 and CDR2 from the germline V gene are LNHDA and SQIVND (reference sequence). This CDR3 spans 13 amino acids. CDR3 nucleotide sequence: TGTGCCAGTAGCGGACAGGGGGTGGGCGAGCAGTACTTC. Residues: CASSGQGVGEQYF.

In the case of this clone: One junction end does not reproduce the germline sequence, and a read error may be involved. The V and J genes are TRBV10-1 and TRBJ1-1; 7 bases agree with TRBD1. The germline V gene has CDR1 WNHNN and CDR2 SYGVQD (reference sequence). The length of the CDR3 is 12 residues. CDR3 amino acids: CAGSADRVEAFF. The CDR3, as DNA: TGCGCCGGCAGCGCAGACAGGGTTGAAGCTTTCTTT.

V and J are TRBV9 and TRBJ1-1; 7 nucleotides line up with TRBD1. With 0 bases clipped from V and 7 bases from J, the junction kept 12 bases outside the gene matches. Germline loops: CDR1 SGDLS, CDR2 YYNGEE. This CDR3 has 16 amino acids. CDR3 region: CASSVEATGTLYEAFF. CDR3 DNA: TGTGCCAGCAGCGTAGAAGCGACAGGGACCTTGTATGAAGCTTTCTTT.

The chain is built from TRBV19 and TRBJ1-4; 11 positions agree with TRBD1. This CDR3 is 16 amino acids long. Germline V gene data show CDR1 as LNHDA and CDR2 as SQIVND (reference sequence). Losses at the gene ends were 6 bases for V and 7 bases for J; bases not matched to a gene: 10. The CDR3 nucleotides read TGTGCCAGTAGCCCCCCCTTGGGACAGGGGGGTGAAAAACTGTTTTTT. It is translated as CASSPPLGQGGEKLFF.

This chain links TRBV25-1 with TRBJ1-4; 7 bases match TRBD1. With 0 bases clipped from V and 4 bases from J, the junction kept 5 bases outside the gene matches. Germline V gives CDR1 MGHDK, CDR2 SYGVNS. The CDR3 extends over 16 amino acids. The CDR3 reads CASSEYRGRFNEKLFF. In DNA form, the CDR3 reads TGTGCCAGCAGTGAATATAGGGGGCGTTTTAATGAAAAACTGTTTTTT.

The chain is built from TRBV7-8 and TRBJ1-5; D is unresolved. There are 15 residues in the CDR3. The germline V gene encodes CDR1 SGHVS and CDR2 FQNEAQ. The V end was cut by 5 bases, the J end by 3 bases, with 14 bases between. The CDR3 DNA reads as TGTGCCAGCAGCGTCGGACGACCTGACAATCAGCCCCAGCATTTT. This gives the protein CASSVGRPDNQPQHF. Drawing the rest from reference TRBV7-8 and TRBJ1-5, the complete variable domain is GAGVSQSPRYKVAKRGQDVALRCDPISGHVSLFWYQQALGQGPEFLTYFQNEAQLDKSGLPSDRFFAERPEGSVSTLKIQRTQQEDSAVYLCASSVGRPDNQPQHFGDGTRLSIL.

The rearrangement uses TRBV30 and TRBJ2-1; TRBD1 or TRBD2 may be the D gene (5 bases each). Trimming pared 5 bases from V and 4 bases from J, leaving 18 bases between. Germline CDR1 and CDR2: GTSNPN and SVGIG (reference sequence). This CDR3 comprises 15 residues. The CDR3 bases are TGTGCCTGGGGGCGTGGGGGTTCTGGGTACAATGAGCAGTTCTTC. It codes for CAWGRGGSGYNEQFF.

This clone was found a few times. The rearrangement uses TRBV6-6 and TRBJ2-1; 8 positions match TRBD2. The CDR3 is 15 amino acids. Germline CDR1 MNHNY, CDR2 SVGAGI (reference sequence). Trimming cost V 7 bases and J 6 bases; bases outside gene matches: 11. In DNA form, the CDR3 reads TGTGCCAGCACCAAACGGACTAGCTTATCCAATGAGCAGTTCTTC. Translating gives CASTKRTSLSNEQFF.

The chain carries TRBV5-1 and TRBJ1-2; D is possibly TRBD1 (5 bases). This CDR3 is built from 12 residues. Between the trimmed V and J ends, which lost 3 bases and 3 bases, there was a span of 6 bases. Germline lookup yields CDR1 SGHRS and CDR2 YFSETQ. CDR3 nucleotides: TGCGCCAGCAGCTCGGGACACTATGGCTACACCTTC. Translation: CASSSGHYGYTF.